One sample yielded the 19 T cell receptor beta chains listed below, sequenced in a study of shared clonotypes between healthy human individuals. Naive CD8 cells were CD45RO-negative, positively selected for CCR7, excluding terminally differentiated effector memory CD45RA+ cells. Data came from immunoSEQ multiplex PCR; TCRdb stores just in-frame clones and leaves some out. This table has about 700,000 clones, 92% appearing once. The specimen sequenced was naive CD8+ T cells sorted from blood. Receptors were obtained from a man aged 25-45 years in good health.

V usage is TRBV4-1 and J usage is TRBJ2-2; D call uncertain. CDR3 length: 13 amino acids. Per germline, CDR1 MGHRA and CDR2 YSYEKL. The germline V and J ends were trimmed by 1 base and 6 bases, with 6 bases remaining between them. The CDR3 DNA sequence: TGCGCCAGCAGCCAAGTTTTTCCCGGGGAGCTGTTTTTT. This encodes CASSQVFPGELFF.

A note on this clone: This same CDR3 is encoded by further DNA sequences in the sample. The chain has TRBV28 and TRBJ2-1; D remains unclear. Germline CDR1 is MDHEN and CDR2 is SYDVKM. Trimming left V 6 bases short and J 1 base short, with 4 bases between. The CDR3 has 12 residues. CDR3 nucleotides: TGTGCCAGCAGCCATTCCTACAATGAGCAGTTCTTC. Translating gives CASSHSYNEQFF.

The chain employs TRBV7-9 and TRBJ2-7; D is ambiguous. V lost 2 bases and J 3 bases, leaving 11 bases between the germline ends. CDR3 length: 14 amino acids. Germline CDR1 SEHNR, CDR2 FQNEAQ (reference sequence). The CDR3 DNA reads TGTGCCAGCAGCTTAACTAACACCTACTACGAGCAGTACTTC. This gives the protein CASSLTNTYYEQYF.

This clone was seen just once. This sequence joins TRBV29-1 and TRBJ2-5; TRBD1 aligns across 7 bases. The CDR3 has 13 residues. V was clipped by 2 bases and J by 2 bases; unmatched bases: 2. Looked up from germline, CDR1 is SQVTM and CDR2 is ANQGSEA. CDR3 protein: CSVETGQQETQYF. CDR3 in DNA: TGCAGCGTTGAAACGGGACAGCAAGAGACCCAGTACTTC. Complete variable domain (other parts from reference TRBV29-1 and TRBJ2-5): SAVISQKPSRDICQRGTSLTIQCQVDSQVTMMFWYRQQPGQSLTLIATANQGSEATYESGFVIDKFPISRPNLTFSTLTVSNMSPEDSSIYLCSVETGQQETQYFGPGTRLLVL.

This rearrangement joins TRBV5-1 to TRBJ2-1; 11 positions match TRBD2. CDR1 and CDR2 (germline): SGHRS, YFSETQ. V shed 3 bases, J shed 12 bases, and the junction held 2 bases outside the gene matches. This CDR3 comprises 12 residues. The CDR3 DNA follows: TGCGCCAGCAGCTGGACTAGCGGGTGGCAGTTCTTC. As protein: CASSWTSGWQFF. Filled out from reference TRBV5-1 and TRBJ2-1, the complete variable domain reads KAGVTQTPRYLIKTRGQQVTLSCSPISGHRSVSWYQQTPGQGLQFLFEYFSETQRNKGNFPGRFSGRQFSNSRSEMNVSTLELGDSALYLCASSWTSGWQFFGPGTRLTVL.

Ten or more counts support this clone. The chain couples TRBV4-2 to TRBJ2-6; D unclear. The CDR3 sequence is 16 residues long. V lost 0 bases and J 0 bases, leaving 6 bases between the germline ends. CDR1 is LGHNA, CDR2 YNFKEQ, per germline. The CDR3 sequence: CASSQDQASGANVLTF. The CDR3 DNA reads as TGTGCCAGCAGCCAAGACCAGGCCTCTGGGGCCAACGTCCTGACTTTC.

As to this clone: A read error may account for a junction end that differs from germline. This chain joins TRBV27 and TRBJ2-3, with 8 bases matching TRBD2. CDR1 is MNHEY and CDR2 is SMNVEV in the germline V gene (reference sequence). The CDR3 runs to 12 residues. The CDR3 DNA is TGCGGGACTAGGAACTTTACAGATACGCAGTATTTT. Protein product: CGTRNFTDTQYF.

This clone was observed a single time. This chain links TRBV27 with TRBJ2-3, with TRBD2 matching 13 bases. Germline CDR1 reads MNHEY; CDR2 reads SMNVEV (reference sequence). With 6 bases clipped from V and 4 bases from J, the junction kept 13 bases outside the gene matches. The CDR3 spans 18 residues. In DNA form, the CDR3 reads TGTGCCAGCAGAGATTGGACTAGCGGGAGCCCTAGCTCAGATACGCAGTATTTT. Translation: CASRDWTSGSPSSDTQYF.

The rearrangement uses TRBV7-8 and TRBJ2-2; 11 nucleotides match TRBD1. Germline trimming cut 5 bases from V and 4 bases from J; bases unmatched to any gene: 9. There are 17 residues in the CDR3. CDR1 and CDR2 from the germline V gene are SGHVS and FQNEAQ. The CDR3 DNA follows: TGTGCCAGCAGCAAGGACAGGGGGCTACCTACCACCGGGGAGCTGTTTTTT. It codes for CASSKDRGLPTTGELFF.

V and J are TRBV5-1 and TRBJ2-5; 8 positions agree with TRBD2. Germline loops: CDR1 SGHRS, CDR2 YFSETQ. J gave up 4 bases and V 7 bases, and 9 bases lay outside the gene matches. The length of the CDR3 is 14 residues. The CDR3 reads CASSPGLGSETQYF. CDR3 coding DNA: TGCGCCAGCTCCCCGGGACTAGGGTCAGAGACCCAGTACTTC.

Concerning this clone itself: This sequence may be a read error, since a much larger clone differs from it by one base. This sample also contains other DNA sequences that code for the same CDR3. The chain uses TRBV14 and TRBJ2-7, with 7 bases matching TRBD1. The CDR3 has 13 residues. V gave up 6 bases and J gave up 3 bases; unmatched junction bases: 5. Germline-derived CDR1 and CDR2 are SGHDN and FVKESK. CDR3 in DNA: TGTGCCAGCAGACGGACAGGCGACTACGAGCAGTACTTC. Amino acid sequence: CASRRTGDYEQYF. Combining the CDR3 with reference TRBV14 and TRBJ2-7 gives the whole variable domain EAGVTQFPSHSVIEKGQTVTLRCDPISGHDNLYWYRRVMGKEIKFLLHFVKESKQDESGMPNNRFLAERTGGTYSTLKVQPAELEDSGVYFCASRRTGDYEQYFGPGTRLTVT.

In this sample, this clone turned up once. This chain connects TRBV7-6 to TRBJ2-5; the D gene is possibly TRBD1 (5 bases). This CDR3 region has 15 residues. The germline V gene encodes CDR1 SGHVS and CDR2 FNYEAQ. Trimming removed 5 bases at V and 1 base at J, with 14 bases between. CDR3 nucleotides: TGTGCCAGCAGCACAGGCGAACCTCGCCAAGAGACCCAGTACTTC. This encodes CASSTGEPRQETQYF.

In regard to this clone: This CDR3 is also generated by other DNA sequences in the sample. The chain has TRBV28 and TRBJ2-7; D is possibly TRBD1 or TRBD2 (5 bases each). Germline V lookup: CDR1 MDHEN, CDR2 SYDVKM. V was cut by 2 bases and J by 0 bases, with 8 bases left in between. This CDR3 spans 14 amino acids. Here the CDR3 DNA reads TGTGCCAGCAGTTTAGGGGGAAGCTCCTACGAGCAGTACTTC. This encodes CASSLGGSSYEQYF.

Only a few counts were recorded for this clone. The rearrangement links TRBV19 to TRBJ2-7; D possibly matches TRBD1 or TRBD2 (5 bases each). Trimming stripped 10 bases from V and 2 bases from J, with 18 bases between. The CDR3 extends over 14 amino acids. Germline CDR1 is LNHDA and CDR2 is SQIVND (reference sequence). The CDR3 spells CATAEGAETYEQYF. The DNA of the CDR3 is TGTGCCACAGCGGAAGGGGCGGAAACCTACGAGCAGTACTTC.

Note on this clone: This specimen includes other DNA sequences encoding the same CDR3. V usage is TRBV7-6 and J usage is TRBJ2-2; TRBD1 is a possible D gene (5 bases). Germline V gene data show CDR1 as SGHVS and CDR2 as FNYEAQ. This CDR3 is 12 amino acids long. V gave up 3 bases and J gave up 8 bases, with 7 bases separating them. The CDR3 bases are TGTGCCAGCAGCTTCCGGACAGGGGAGCTGTTTTTT. Protein: CASSFRTGELFF.

V gene TRBV6-5 combines with J gene TRBJ1-3; unclear D gene. The germline V and J ends were trimmed by 6 bases and 0 bases, with 12 bases remaining between them. The CDR3 contains 15 residues. Germline CDR1 is MNHEY and CDR2 is SVGAGI. The CDR3 DNA follows: TGTGCCAGCAGAACACTCAGAGTCTCTGGAAACACCATATATTTT. Translated, it gives CASRTLRVSGNTIYF.

This chain uses TRBV15 with TRBJ2-3; D not certain. Between the trimmed V and J ends, which lost 1 base and 2 bases, there was a span of 10 bases. The CDR3 is 15 residues long. Germline V gene lookup returns CDR1 LNHNV and CDR2 YYDKDF (reference sequence). The CDR3 sequence: CATSRVSGPTDTQYF. In DNA form, the CDR3 reads TGTGCCACCAGCAGAGTGTCAGGACCCACAGATACGCAGTATTTT.

The CDR3 loop is CASRDRVYNEQFF. The CDR3 coding sequence is TGTGCCAGCCGGGACAGGGTTTACAATGAGCAGTTCTTC. The chain couples TRBV6-5 to TRBJ2-1; 9 positions agree with TRBD1. This CDR3 spans 13 amino acids. Germline V gene lookup returns CDR1 MNHEY and CDR2 SVGAGI. The ends lost 8 bases at V and 4 bases at J; junction bases unmatched: 3.

The chain links TRBV18 to TRBJ2-3; perhaps D is TRBD1 or TRBD2 (7 bases each). The V gene's germline CDR1 is KGHSH and CDR2 LQKENI. The CDR3 has 17 residues. V lost 0 bases, J lost 2 bases, and 15 bases lay in between. The CDR3 region is CASSPPDREGDTDTQYF. CDR3 sequence (DNA): TGTGCCAGCTCACCACCTGACAGGGAGGGGGACACAGATACGCAGTATTTT.